What follows are 18 T cell receptor beta chains derived from one specimen sequenced in a study of beta chain features in type 1 diabetes. The study reverse transcribed the entire isolated RNA, so it sequenced expressed TCRB transcripts. The repertoire was sequenced with immunoSEQ multiplex PCR; TCRdb's copy has only in-frame clones and lacks some. The sample yields 900,000 or so clones, around a sixth seen once. The sequenced material came from naive CD4+ T cells from blood. These TCRs come from a young woman in good health.

There are a few counts of this clone. This chain connects TRBV5-1 to TRBJ2-2; 10 nucleotides agree with TRBD2. Trimming took 2 bases from V and 7 from J; bases not matched to a gene: 14. The CDR3 has 18 amino acids. Germline CDR1 and CDR2: SGHRS and YFSETQ. Here the CDR3 DNA reads TGCGCCAGCAGCTTCCTCGGTGGATTAGCGGGAGGTCTCGGGGAGCTGTTTTTT. It encodes CASSFLGGLAGGLGELFF.

This clone was seen more than once but under ten times. The rearrangement uses TRBV28 and TRBJ2-1; 10 bases map to TRBD1. This CDR3 is 14 amino acids long. J lost 6 bases, V lost 8 bases, and 7 bases had no gene match. CDR1 MDHEN and CDR2 SYDVKM come from the germline V gene. The CDR3: CASGTGVVGNEQFF. The CDR3 DNA reads TGTGCCAGCGGGACAGGGGTGGTTGGCAATGAGCAGTTCTTC.

As regards this clone: The junction departs from the called germline gene at one end, perhaps through a read error. Written as DNA, the CDR3 is TGTGCCAGCAGGGAAGTGTTCGCTACCGGGGAGCTGTTTTTT. It specifies CASREVFATGELFF. This chain uses TRBV2 with TRBJ2-2; no clear D. There are 14 residues in the CDR3. Per germline, CDR1 SNHLY and CDR2 FYNNEI.

Worth noting for this clone: Additional DNA sequences in this sample encode the identical CDR3. The rearrangement uses TRBV28 and TRBJ2-7; D gene ambiguous. This CDR3 spans 11 amino acids. Per the germline V gene, CDR1 is MDHEN and CDR2 is SYDVKM. The ends were cut back, 5 bases at V and 3 bases at J, with 5 bases in the middle. CDR3 coding DNA: TGTGCCAGCAGTCTGAACTACGAGCAGTACTTC. Residues: CASSLNYEQYF.

This clone was seen only once. The J gene is TRBJ2-3, the V gene TRBV7-9; D ambiguous. Trimming shortened V by 5 bases and J by 4 bases, and 16 bases separated the two germline ends. Germline loops: CDR1 SEHNR, CDR2 FQNEAQ (reference sequence). This CDR3 is 15 amino acids long. CDR3 sequence (DNA): TGTGCCAGCAGCCCCCTCGTGGGCTTGTCAGATACGCAGTATTTT. It codes for CASSPLVGLSDTQYF.

This clone was seen a few times. This chain links TRBV7-2 with TRBJ2-7; the D call may be TRBD1 or TRBD2 (5 bases each). This CDR3 has 15 residues. The ends were cut back, 1 base at V and 2 bases at J, with 12 bases in the middle. Germline lookup yields CDR1 SGHTA and CDR2 FQGNSA. CDR3 nucleotide sequence: TGTGCCAGCAGCTTAGGAGGGACCGGACCCTACGAGCAGTACTTC. It translates to CASSLGGTGPYEQYF.

Note on this clone: This could be a read error, since a much larger clone is one nucleotide away. The chain joins TRBV6-6 to TRBJ2-1, with unresolved D. The germline V and J ends were trimmed by 5 bases and 3 bases, with 2 bases remaining between them. Germline V gene sequence: CDR1 MNHNY, CDR2 SVGAGI (reference sequence). The CDR3 has 11 amino acids. The CDR3 spells CASSNYNEQFF. CDR3 in DNA: TGTGCCAGCAGTAACTACAATGAGCAGTTCTTC.

J is TRBJ1-5 and V is TRBV18, with D unclear. V shed 3 bases and J shed 4 bases, with 7 bases lying between them. CDR1 KGHSH and CDR2 LQKENI come from the germline V gene. This CDR3 contains 13 residues. The CDR3 DNA reads TGTGCCAGCTCACCGATGGAAAATCAGCCCCAGCATTTT. This translates into CASSPMENQPQHF. Filled out from reference TRBV18 and TRBJ1-5, the complete variable domain reads NAGVMQNPRHLVRRRGQEARLRCSPMKGHSHVYWYRQLPEEGLKFMVYLQKENIIDESGMPKERFSAEFPKEGPSILRIQQVVRGDSAAYFCASSPMENQPQHFGDGTRLSIL.

V is TRBV15 and J is TRBJ2-7; 12 nucleotides agree with TRBD1. The CDR3 totals 17 residues. The junction had 12 bases not matched to a gene; V was cut back by 3 bases and J by 6 bases. CDR1 LNHNV and CDR2 YYDKDF come from the germline V gene (reference sequence). CDR3 region: CATSRVYPGQGASEQYF. The CDR3 region has the DNA TGTGCCACCAGCAGGGTTTACCCGGGACAGGGGGCGAGCGAGCAGTACTTC.

The chain recombines TRBV7-9 with TRBJ1-4; D gene unclear. Germline CDR1 SEHNR, CDR2 FQNEAQ (reference sequence). CDR3 size: 12 residues. The V and J ends lost 0 bases and 8 bases respectively, with 4 bases between them. CDR3 sequence (DNA): TGTGCCAGCAGCTTAGCCGAGGAAAAACTGTTTTTT. It is translated as CASSLAEEKLFF.

The chain carries TRBV7-2 and TRBJ2-5; TRBD1 might be the D (6 bases). Germline CDR1 and CDR2: SGHTA and FQGNSA. V was clipped by 5 bases and J by 1 base, with 14 bases between them. The CDR3 is 15 residues long. Here the CDR3 reads CASSQGRQVQETQYF. CDR3 DNA sequence: TGTGCCAGCAGCCAGGGCCGACAGGTCCAAGAGACCCAGTACTTC.

The chain uses TRBV5-8 and TRBJ2-1; the D is unclear. V lost 6 bases, J lost 1 base, and 8 bases lay in between. The germline CDR1 and CDR2 sequences are SGHTS and YDEGEE. The CDR3 runs 13 residues. The CDR3 DNA follows: TGTGCCAGCACCCGTAGTTCCTACAATGAGCAGTTCTTC. Protein sequence: CASTRSSYNEQFF.

V is TRBV27 and J is TRBJ2-2; D is uncertain. The germline V gene encodes CDR1 MNHEY and CDR2 SMNVEV (reference sequence). Deletions cut 5 bases from V and 0 bases from J, with 4 bases between. This CDR3 comprises 13 residues. CDR3 in DNA: TGTGCCAGCAGTCCCGCGAACACCGGGGAGCTGTTTTTT. This sequence encodes CASSPANTGELFF.

The sample holds a few counts of this clone. Distinct nucleotide sequences in the sample also encode this CDR3. The CDR3 loop is CASSLDSSYEQYF. CDR3 coding DNA: TGTGCCAGCAGCCTGGACAGTTCCTACGAGCAGTACTTC. The V call is TRBV11-2, the J call TRBJ2-7; maybe TRBD1 (6 bases). The germline V and J ends were trimmed by 5 bases and 1 base, with 9 bases remaining between them. This CDR3 has 13 amino acids. Germline-derived CDR1 and CDR2 are SGHAT and FQNNGV.

This clone appeared a few times. V and J are TRBV29-1 and TRBJ2-1; D is unresolved. Per germline, CDR1 SQVTM and CDR2 ANQGSEA. The CDR3 has 12 residues. V lost 6 bases and J lost 7, with 13 bases in between. In DNA form, the CDR3 reads TGCAGCGTACTCACGCGTCAGAATGAGCAGTTCTTC. Encoded protein: CSVLTRQNEQFF.

This clone was counted a few times. The chain carries TRBV6-1 and TRBJ1-5; 8 bases agree with TRBD1. V shed 8 bases and J 4 bases; nucleotides not matched to a gene: 7. The CDR3 covers 14 residues. Germline V gene lookup returns CDR1 MNHNS and CDR2 SASEGT. CDR3 DNA: TGTGCCAGCGGGAGGACAGGGTGGAATCAGCCCCAGCATTTT. Translating gives CASGRTGWNQPQHF.

This clone was detected only a few times. The rearrangement joins TRBV19 to TRBJ2-7; TRBD2 matches 10 bases. Losses at the gene ends were 3 bases for V and 6 bases for J; bases not matched to a gene: 20. CDR3 length: 19 residues. Per the germline V gene, CDR1 is LNHDA and CDR2 is SQIVND (reference sequence). DNA of the CDR3: TGTGCCAGTAGTATGGCGGCCAGGGAGAGAGCGGGAGGGCGGGGCGAGCAGTACTTC. Its protein is CASSMAARERAGGRGEQYF.

This clone was seen only a few times. Other DNA sequences in the same sample also yield this CDR3. The chain links TRBV7-2 to TRBJ2-1; no clear D. The germline V and J ends were trimmed by 2 bases and 9 bases, with 8 bases remaining between them. The CDR3 length is 12 residues. Germline values: CDR1 SGHTA, CDR2 FQGNSA. In DNA, the CDR3 is TGTGCCAGCAGCTTACGGGCAGGTGAGCAGTTCTTC. It translates to CASSLRAGEQFF.